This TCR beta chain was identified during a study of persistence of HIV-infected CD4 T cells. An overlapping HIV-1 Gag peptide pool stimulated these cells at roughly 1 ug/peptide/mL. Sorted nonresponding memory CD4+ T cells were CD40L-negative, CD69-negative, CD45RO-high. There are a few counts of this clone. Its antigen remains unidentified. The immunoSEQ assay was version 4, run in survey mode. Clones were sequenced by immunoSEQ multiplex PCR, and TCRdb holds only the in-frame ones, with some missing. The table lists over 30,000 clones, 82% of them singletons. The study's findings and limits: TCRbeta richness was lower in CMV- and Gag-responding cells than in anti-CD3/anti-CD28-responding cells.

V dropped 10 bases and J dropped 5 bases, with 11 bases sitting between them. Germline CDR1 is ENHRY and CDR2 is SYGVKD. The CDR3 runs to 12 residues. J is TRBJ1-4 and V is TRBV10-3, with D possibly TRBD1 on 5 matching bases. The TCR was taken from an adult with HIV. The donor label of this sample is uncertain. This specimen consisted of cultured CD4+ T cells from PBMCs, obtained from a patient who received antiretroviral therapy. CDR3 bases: TGTGCCACCCGGGGCTCAAATGAAAAACTGTTTTTT. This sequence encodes CATRGSNEKLFF.